This TCR beta chain was found in a study of blood T cells in healthy people across ages. A word on this clonotype: Germline is not matched at one junction end, which may reflect a read error.

Each sample used at least 7 million PBMCs. Germline V gene sequence: CDR1 SEHNR, CDR2 FQNEAQ (reference sequence). The CDR3 covers 19 residues. A second about 6 to 12 cycle PCR used barcoded and J-beta primers. TCRdb itself ran the 5' RACE reads through MiXCR, one entry per CDR3 protein. The sample carries 1 million to 1.2 million distinct CDR3 sequences, around two fifths recorded once. The clonotype comes from a man between 18 and 29 years old in good health. The specimen was blood. V usage is TRBV7-9 and J usage is TRBJ1-5, with a weak D call TRBD1 (5 bases). This CDR3 reads CASSLAGTQGIGLNQPRHF. The CDR3 DNA reads as TGTGCCAGCAGCTTAGCCGGGACCCAAGGGATAGGCCTCAATCAGCCCCGGCATTTT. The variable domain in full, with the rest retrieved from reference TRBV7-9 and TRBJ1-5, is DTGVSQNPRHKITKRGQNVTFRCDPISEHNRLYWYRQTLGQGPEFLTYFQNEAQLEKSRLLSDRFSAERPKGSFSTLEIQRTEQGDSAMYLCASSLAGTQGIGLNQPRHFGDGTRLSIL.